This T cell receptor (beta chain) was recorded in a study of T-cell memory formation after mild COVID-19. Study outcomes and limitations: Some clones that responded were present in memory (sampled pre-infection), which suggests cross-reactive memory joined. Contracting CD4+ clones sat mainly in CM and EM; CD8+ in EMRA. A balance of CD4 and CD8 characterized clones contracting day 15 to 85, whereas later expanders leaned CD4+.

Germline lookup yields CDR1 SEHNR and CDR2 FQNEAQ (reference sequence). This CDR3 has 13 amino acids. Trimming removed 3 bases at V and 4 bases at J, with 9 bases between. Many counts were recorded for this clonotype. As yet, its antigen is unknown. cDNA libraries for TCR alpha and TCR beta, carrying sample barcodes and UMIs, came from 5'RACE with constant-segment primers. In TCRdb, the 5' RACE reads were re-called with MiXCR into one record per CDR3 protein. The sample has about 110,000 distinct CDR3 sequences; about 18% are singletons. This clonotype was obtained from a man between 18 and 35 years old who had mild COVID-19 (a few samples of this study predate the infection). Cell type and time point are not known. Material for sequencing was PBMCs or a T cell subset sorted from them (not recorded which). The chain is built from TRBV7-9 and TRBJ2-5, with D hard to call. The CDR3 here is CASSLSFRETQYF. CDR3 nucleotide sequence: TGTGCCAGCAGCTTGTCGTTCCGAGAGACCCAGTACTTC.